Listed below are T cell receptor beta chains from one sample, sequenced in a study of T cells after yellow fever vaccination. TCRdb passed the 5' RACE reads through MiXCR, listing each CDR3 protein once. The repertoire has a few hundred thousand distinct CDR3 sequences, approximately 6.7% of them found once; the top ten carry about 1%. The specimen comprised CD4+ T cells sorted from PBMCs, sampled on the day of the yellow fever booster vaccination. The receptors here all came from a man younger than 45 who received the YFV17D yellow fever vaccine. The conserved cysteine and the conserved F or W are not part of the CDR3 here. D genes are given only for firm matches. Size tells how often a clone was seen (once, few, many) or the class of an expanded clone, and some rows leave it out.

.	TRBV19	TRBJ2-5	.	ASSRNTAGTEGLTQY
.	TRBV29-1	TRBJ2-5	few	SVSDLQGTQY
.	TRBV20-1	TRBJ1-6	few	SALPQGGSPLH
TRBD2	TRBV7-2	TRBJ2-1	many	ASSLGGLAGNEQF
.	TRBV7-8	TRBJ2-7	many	ASSSKKNFDSYEQY
.	TRBV20-1	TRBJ2-7	few	SANHPGRNSYEQY
.	TRBV2	TRBJ2-5	.	ASLTGIQETQY
.	TRBV2	TRBJ2-1	.	ASSAAFPGSSYNEQF
.	TRBV12-3/TRBV12-4	TRBJ2-3	many	ASSFDRTDTQY
.	TRBV10-2	TRBJ2-7	few	ASTPGRGYEQY
.	TRBV6-5	TRBJ2-5	few	ASSYVGFGTQY
TRBD1	TRBV20-1	TRBJ2-1	.	SANRGLTYNEQF
.	TRBV20-1	TRBJ2-7	.	SARQGSIYEQY
.	TRBV29-1	TRBJ2-1	few	SVKQGGVYNEQF
TRBD1	TRBV4-1	TRBJ2-1	.	ASSHPGTGWEEQF
.	TRBV10-3	TRBJ1-1	few	AISESGQFFEAF
.	TRBV7-2	TRBJ1-5	many	ASSLSRGQPQH
TRBD1	TRBV28	TRBJ2-7	.	ASSSDRESYEQY
TRBD2	TRBV20-1	TRBJ2-1	.	SPSSSGSPYNEQF
TRBD2	TRBV7-9	TRBJ2-2	few	ASSLEGTMTGELF
.	TRBV10-3	TRBJ2-1	.	AIRVSPGRENERQF
.	TRBV20-1	TRBJ2-7	once	SAAVDGNYEQY
.	TRBV5-1	TRBJ2-7	many	ASSFTVSYEQY
TRBD2	TRBV14	TRBJ2-7	few	ASSLKRESSYEQY
.	TRBV7-2	TRBJ2-1	.	ASSLVQASNEQL
TRBD2	TRBV5-1	TRBJ2-3	.	ASSQKTSGSTDTQY
TRBD2	TRBV6-2/TRBV6-3	TRBJ2-1	many	ATRPPGLAGGHNEQF
TRBD2	TRBV5-6	TRBJ2-7	many	ASSRLGLAGRYEQY
TRBD2	TRBV20-1	TRBJ2-3	few	SASKGLAGSDTQY
.	TRBV7-9	TRBJ2-7	once	ASSPGILAYEQY
.	TRBV11-2	TRBJ2-1	many	ASSRDWGRYNEQF
.	TRBV6-1	TRBJ2-7	many	ASTRGGAYEQY
TRBD2	TRBV7-2	TRBJ2-1	many	ASSPGNQRERYEQF
.	TRBV7-2	TRBJ2-1	few	ASSLGGLDGNEQF
.	TRBV3-1	TRBJ2-3	.	ASSQRRLSTDTQY
.	TRBV5-5	TRBJ1-5	.	ASSLGRTNQPQH
.	TRBV9	TRBJ2-6	.	ASSVEASRANVLT
TRBD1	TRBV15	TRBJ1-5	many	ATSRGDRRQPQH
.	TRBV11-2	TRBJ2-7	.	AGSLERDTGNYEQY
.	TRBV20-1	TRBJ2-3	.	SASRPGVADTQY
.	TRBV29-1	TRBJ1-2	few	SAGQGGYGYT
.	TRBV12-3/TRBV12-4	TRBJ2-1	many	ASSLLGLNEQF
.	TRBV20-1	TRBJ2-3	.	CASNPAVSTDTQY
.	TRBV4-2	TRBJ2-3	few	ASSHPRADTQY
.	TRBV9	TRBJ1-4	few	ASSSTGGGEKLF
.	TRBV6-2/TRBV6-3	TRBJ1-5	.	ASSRQYHQPLH
TRBD2	TRBV7-3	TRBJ2-1	few	ASSLVAGVRF
.	TRBV7-9	TRBJ2-5	once	ASSLQGPGYQETQY
.	TRBV2	TRBJ2-7	.	ASSFYEQN
.	TRBV28	TRBJ2-3	.	ASSRTAPDTQY
.	TRBV20-1	TRBJ2-5	few	SARDLGDSLETQY
.	TRBV18	TRBJ1-1	.	ASSPSYTTGIEAF
.	TRBV30	TRBJ2-1	.	AWSRSSSSYNEQF
.	TRBV27	TRBJ2-3	many	ASSKSSNTDTQY
TRBD1	TRBV12-3/TRBV12-4	TRBJ2-2	few	ASSGQGANHAGELF
.	TRBV5-5	TRBJ2-7	many	ASSLPPTASYEQY
.	TRBV9	TRBJ2-1	many	ASSPTDSYSYNEQF
.	TRBV5-1	TRBJ2-7	many	ASSLQYEQY
.	TRBV29-1	TRBJ1-1	few	SVGGGAEAF